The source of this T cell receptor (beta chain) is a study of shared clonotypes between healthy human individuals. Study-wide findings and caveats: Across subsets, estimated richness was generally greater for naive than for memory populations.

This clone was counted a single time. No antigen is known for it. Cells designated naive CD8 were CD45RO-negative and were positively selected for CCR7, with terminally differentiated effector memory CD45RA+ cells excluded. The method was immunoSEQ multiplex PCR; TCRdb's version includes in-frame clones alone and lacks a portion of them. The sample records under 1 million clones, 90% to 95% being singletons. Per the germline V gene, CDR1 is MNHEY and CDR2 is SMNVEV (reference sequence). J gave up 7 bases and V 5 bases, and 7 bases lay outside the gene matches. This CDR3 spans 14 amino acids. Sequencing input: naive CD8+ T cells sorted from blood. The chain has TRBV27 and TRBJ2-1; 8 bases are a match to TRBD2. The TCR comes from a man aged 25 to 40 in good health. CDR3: CASSAAGVLNEQFF. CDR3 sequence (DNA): TGTGCCAGCAGTGCAGCGGGAGTATTAAATGAGCAGTTCTTC.